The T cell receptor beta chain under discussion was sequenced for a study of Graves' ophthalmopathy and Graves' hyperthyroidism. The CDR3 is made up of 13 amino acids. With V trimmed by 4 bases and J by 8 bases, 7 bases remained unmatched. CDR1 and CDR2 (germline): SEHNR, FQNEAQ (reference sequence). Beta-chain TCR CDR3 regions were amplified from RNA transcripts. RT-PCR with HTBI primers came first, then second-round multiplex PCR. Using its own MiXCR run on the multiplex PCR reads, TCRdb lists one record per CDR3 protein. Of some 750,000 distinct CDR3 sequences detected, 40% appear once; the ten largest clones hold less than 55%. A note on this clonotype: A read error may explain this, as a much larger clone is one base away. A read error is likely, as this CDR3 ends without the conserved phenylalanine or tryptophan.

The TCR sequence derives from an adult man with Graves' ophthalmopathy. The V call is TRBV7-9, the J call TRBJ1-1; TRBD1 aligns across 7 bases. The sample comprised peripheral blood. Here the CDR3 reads CASSWGQTAEAFV. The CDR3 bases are TGTGCCAGCAGCTGGGGACAGACGGCGGAAGCTTTCGTT.